This T cell receptor beta chain was recorded in a study of blood T cell repertoires in COVID-19. Study in general: Samples representing acute and convalescent COVID-19 were sourced from the United States, Italy and Spain.

This CDR3 contains 14 residues. Trimming stripped 5 bases from V and 0 bases from J, with 10 bases between. In germline, CDR1 is SGHAT, CDR2 FQNNGV. Seattle researchers signed up patients amid active infection and tracked them longitudinally. In the original analysis: The assay estimated nucleated cells by amplifying reference gene primers. Data came from immunoSEQ multiplex PCR; TCRdb stores just in-frame clones and leaves some out. V and J calls and clone size are copied from that table; D and trimming were computed from the DNA. This sample carries 250,000 to 350,000 clones, approximately 88% of them seen once, and the ten largest clones take over 1.1%. This clone occurred once.

The V and J genes are TRBV11-2 and TRBJ1-1, with D possibly matching TRBD1 (5 bases). This clonotype originated in a human donor with COVID-19, enrolled during active disease. The donor label of this sample is uncertain. Material for sequencing was peripheral blood. This chain's CDR3 is CASSRQTLNTEAFF. CDR3 DNA: TGTGCCAGCAGCCGACAGACCCTGAACACTGAAGCTTTCTTT.